Below are 21 T cell receptor beta chains sequenced from a single sample in a study of CD8+CD57+ T cells in acquired aplastic anemia. CDR3 and TCR beta VDJ profiling relied on genomic DNA as the template. TCRdb recomputed calls from the reads with MiXCR, one row per CDR3 protein. This table holds about 160,000 distinct CDR3 sequences, less than 50% found once. Selection for sequencing was limited to patients who had shown CD8+CD57+ cell expansion by flow cytometry. Sample: sorted CD4+, CD8+, or CD8+CD57+ T cells (not recorded which) from PBMCs. The receptors originated from a human donor with aplastic anemia.

The chain employs TRBV2 and TRBJ2-1, with TRBD1 as a possible D gene (6 bases). CDR1 SNHLY and CDR2 FYNNEI come from the germline V gene. This CDR3 contains 12 residues. Trimming stripped 6 bases from V and 7 bases from J, with 10 bases between. This chain's CDR3 is CASRRQGNEQFF. CDR3 bases: TGTGCCAGCAGGCGCCAGGGGAATGAGCAGTTCTTC.

A note on this clonotype: Being one base from a much bigger clone, this may be a read error. The rearrangement uses TRBV10-3 and TRBJ1-5; 7 bases map to TRBD1. Matching the DNA end better, TRBJ2-3 makes the J call doubtful. This CDR3 contains 16 residues. CDR1 ENHRY and CDR2 SYGVKD come from the germline V gene. In DNA form, the CDR3 reads TGTGCCAGCAGGTTACAGGGGCATGAGTGGGATCAGCCCCAGTATTTT. Its protein is CASRLQGHEWDQPQYF.

This clonotype was recorded many times. The chain carries TRBV2 and TRBJ1-1, with 8 bases lining up with TRBD1. CDR1 SNHLY and CDR2 FYNNEI come from the germline V gene. The CDR3 contains 13 residues. V lost 10 bases to trimming and J lost 7 bases; unmatched junction nucleotides: 11. The CDR3, as DNA: TGTGCCAACAAGGGCAGGGGGCCAGATGAAGCTTTCTTT. Its translation is CANKGRGPDEAFF.

The chain recombines TRBV19 with TRBJ1-5, with D uncertain. The CDR3 covers 13 residues. Trimming left V 0 bases short and J 5 bases short, with 5 bases between. The germline gives CDR1 LNHDA, CDR2 SQIVND (reference sequence). CDR3 nucleotide sequence: TGTGCCAGTAGTATAGACAGCGATCAGCCCCAGCATTTT. Translated, it gives CASSIDSDQPQHF.

This clonotype was counted ten times or more. This sequence joins TRBV2 and TRBJ1-3; TRBD1 matches at 12 bases. The CDR3 sequence is 15 residues long. V lost 6 bases and J lost 4; bases outside the gene matches: 4. Germline loops: CDR1 SNHLY, CDR2 FYNNEI. The CDR3 nucleotides read TGTGCCAGCAGGGAGGGACAGGGGGCCGGAAACACCATATATTTT. Translating gives CASREGQGAGNTIYF.

The chain uses TRBV9 and TRBJ2-3, with 7 nucleotides matching TRBD1. Germline CDR1 SGDLS, CDR2 YYNGEE. The length of the CDR3 is 15 residues. V was clipped by 7 bases and J by 4 bases; unmatched bases: 12. The CDR3 DNA follows: TGTGCCAGCGGGCCAGGGTTTCAGGGGGCAGATACGCAGTATTTT. This encodes CASGPGFQGADTQYF.

The V gene is TRBV10-3, the J gene TRBJ2-3; 9 bases line up with TRBD1. Germline loops: CDR1 ENHRY, CDR2 SYGVKD. The CDR3 is 15 amino acids. J lost 4 bases, V lost 11 bases, and 13 bases had no gene match. The CDR3 DNA reads TGTGCCGCACTCCCGGACAGGGGAAGAGCAGATACGCAGTATTTT. This sequence encodes CAALPDRGRADTQYF.

This clonotype was detected ten times or more. The chain uses TRBV6-5 and TRBJ1-2; the D is unclear. Germline V gene data show CDR1 as MNHEY and CDR2 as SVGAGI. The CDR3 covers 12 residues. V dropped 0 bases and J dropped 6 bases, with 5 bases sitting between them. The CDR3 reads CASSYSGDGYTF. For the CDR3, the DNA is TGTGCCAGCAGTTACTCGGGCGATGGCTACACCTTC.

Comments on this clonotype: One junction end disagrees with the germline gene, perhaps due to a read error. This chain's CDR3 is CASSPTAGTNTGELFF. As DNA, the CDR3 is TGCGCCAGCAGCCCGACAGCGGGTACTAACACCGGGGAGCTGTTTTTT. The V call is TRBV9, the J call TRBJ2-2, with a weak D call TRBD2 (6 bases). The germline CDR1 and CDR2 sequences are SGDLS and YYNGEE. The CDR3 length is 16 residues.

The chain employs TRBV25-1 and TRBJ2-7; tentatively, D is TRBD2 (6 bases). The CDR3 contains 16 residues. CDR1 is MGHDK and CDR2 is SYGVNS in the germline V gene. The V gene lost 1 base and the J gene lost 2 bases, with 15 bases spanning the gap. The CDR3 protein is CASSEFTSGTPYEQYF. The CDR3 DNA reads as TGTGCCAGCAGTGAATTTACCTCCGGGACTCCCTACGAGCAGTACTTC.

The rearrangement links TRBV19 to TRBJ2-6; the D is unclear. CDR3 size: 15 residues. Germline CDR1 LNHDA, CDR2 SQIVND (reference sequence). Trimming removed 2 bases from V and 0 bases from J, with 5 bases in between. The CDR3 DNA is TGTGCCAGTAGTATAATGATCTCTGGGGCCAACGTCCTGACTTTC. Its translation is CASSIMISGANVLTF.

The chain carries TRBV19 and TRBJ2-2; D perhaps matches TRBD2 (5 bases). From germline, CDR1 is LNHDA and CDR2 SQIVND (reference sequence). The CDR3 totals 13 residues. Trimming cost V 4 bases and J 7 bases, with 10 bases left between them. The DNA for the CDR3 is TGTGCCAGTAGTAGTATGGGGAGCGGGGAGCTGTTTTTT. This gives the protein CASSSMGSGELFF.

This clonotype turned up a few times. The chain links TRBV29-1 to TRBJ2-7; 7 bases are a match to TRBD1. This CDR3 is built from 12 residues. After removal of 4 bases from V and 2 bases from J, the junction contained 2 bases not matched to a gene. CDR1 SQVTM and CDR2 ANQGSEA come from the germline V gene. The CDR3 DNA follows: TGCAGCGTTGGGGACAGCCCCTACGAGCAGTACTTC. Its protein product is CSVGDSPYEQYF.

To note about this clonotype: At one boundary the junction diverges from the germline segment, which might be a read error. This chain joins TRBV11-1 and TRBJ2-2; 9 positions agree with TRBD2. CDR3 size: 17 residues. The germline gives CDR1 SGHAT, CDR2 FQDESV (reference sequence). CDR3 sequence reads: CASSDMRGGLYTGELFF. The CDR3 DNA follows: TGTGCCAGCAGTGATATGCGGGGGGGCTTGTACACCGGGGAGCTGTTCTTT.

The sample holds many counts of this clonotype. The chain combines TRBV12-3 or TRBV12-4 with TRBJ2-1; 15 positions agree with TRBD2. CDR3 size: 18 residues. V was clipped by 6 bases and J by 8 bases; unmatched bases: 14. The CDR3 DNA follows: TGTGCCAGCAGCCCGCCCGGGACTAGCGGGAGGCCGAAGGATGAGCAGTTCTTC. It encodes CASSPPGTSGRPKDEQFF.

This clonotype was picked up many times. The chain recombines TRBV5-6 with TRBJ1-5, with a weak D call TRBD1 (5 bases). The length of the CDR3 is 15 residues. V lost 0 bases to trimming and J lost 0 bases, with 7 bases between them. Germline V gene sequence: CDR1 SGHDT, CDR2 YYEEEE. DNA of the CDR3: TGTGCCAGCAGCTTGGGGGGACTTAGCAATCAGCCCCAGCATTTT. Its protein product is CASSLGGLSNQPQHF.

In this sample, this clonotype turned up many times. The chain uses TRBV25-1 and TRBJ1-1; D remains unclear. V dropped 3 bases and J dropped 5 bases, with 7 bases sitting between them. CDR3 length: 12 residues. Germline CDR1 and CDR2: MGHDK and SYGVNS. Here the CDR3 reads CASSDGGTEAFF. As DNA, the CDR3 is TGTGCCAGCAGTGACGGAGGGACTGAAGCTTTCTTT.

This chain links TRBV2 with TRBJ1-5; 11 bases are a match to TRBD1. The germline V gene has CDR1 SNHLY and CDR2 FYNNEI. There are 16 residues in the CDR3. J gave up 7 bases and V 6 bases, and 11 bases lay outside the gene matches. The CDR3 bases are TGTGCCAGCAGACCTGGACAGGGGGCGCGGGGGCAGCCCCAGCATTTT. Translated, it gives CASRPGQGARGQPQHF.

This clonotype was recorded many times. V is TRBV2 and J is TRBJ2-5; D is unclear. The V end lost 4 bases, the J end lost 5 bases, and 17 bases lay between the germline ends. The CDR3 runs to 15 residues. Germline values: CDR1 SNHLY, CDR2 FYNNEI. The chain's CDR3 is CASSGVDSPTETQYF. The CDR3 DNA is TGTGCCAGCAGTGGAGTAGACTCCCCAACGGAGACCCAGTACTTC. Based on the CDR3 plus reference TRBV2 and TRBJ2-5, the full variable domain is EPEVTQTPSHQVTQMGQEVILRCVPISNHLYFYWYRQILGQKVEFLVSFYNNEISEKSEIFDDQFSVERPDGSNFTLKIRSTKLEDSAMYFCASSGVDSPTETQYFGPGTRLLVL.

The V gene is TRBV19, the J gene TRBJ1-1; D not certain. The CDR3 contains 15 residues. Germline values: CDR1 LNHDA, CDR2 SQIVND (reference sequence). V gave up 5 bases and J gave up 4 bases, with 17 bases separating them. CDR3 bases: TGTGCCAGTAGTCCCTTCAGCGGAGGTGGCACTGAAGCTTTCTTT. Encoded protein: CASSPFSGGGTEAFF.

In regard to this clonotype: Since a much larger clone is just one base distant, this may be a read error. The chain joins TRBV7-6 to TRBJ1-2; 7 nucleotides line up with TRBD1. This CDR3 contains 17 residues. The V gene's germline CDR1 is SGHVS and CDR2 FNYEAQ. V lost 6 bases and J lost 4; bases outside the gene matches: 17. The CDR3 here is CASSYDRAGLRSYGYTF. The CDR3 bases are TGTGCCAGCAGTTACGACAGGGCTGGTCTTAGAAGCTATGGCTACACCTTC.